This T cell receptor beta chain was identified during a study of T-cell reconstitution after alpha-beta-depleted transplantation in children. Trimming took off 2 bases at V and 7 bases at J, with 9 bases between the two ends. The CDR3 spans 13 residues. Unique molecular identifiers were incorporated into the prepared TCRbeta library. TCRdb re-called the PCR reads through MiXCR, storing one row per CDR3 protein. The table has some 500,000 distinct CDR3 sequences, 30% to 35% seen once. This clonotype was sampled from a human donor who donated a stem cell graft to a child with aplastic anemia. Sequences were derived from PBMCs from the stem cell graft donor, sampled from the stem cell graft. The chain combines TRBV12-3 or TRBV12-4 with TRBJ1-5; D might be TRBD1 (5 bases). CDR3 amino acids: CASSLRDGQPQHF. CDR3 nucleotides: TGTGCCAGCAGTTTAAGGGACGGGCAGCCCCAGCATTTT.